This T cell receptor beta chain was sequenced in a study of blood T cell repertoires in COVID-19. Assay used: immunoSEQ multiplex PCR; TCRdb lists only in-frame clones, some missing. The table includes around 130,000 clones, about 89% detected once. The germline V and J ends were trimmed by 7 bases and 5 bases, with 24 bases remaining between them. The CDR3 covers 16 residues. Germline V CDR1 and CDR2: MGHRA, YSYEKL. The sample was peripheral blood. The chain combines TRBV4-1 with TRBJ2-7, with D perhaps TRBD1 (6 bases). The sequence was collected from a man between 45 and 60 years old with active or convalescent COVID-19. Written as DNA, the CDR3 is TGCGCCAGCACCGCAAGAGGGGGAGACAGGTTGAACGAGCAGTACTTC. This sequence encodes CASTARGGDRLNEQYF.